A selection of T cell receptor beta chains follows, all from one sample in a study of blood T cell repertoires in COVID-19. Repertoires were generated with immunoSEQ multiplex PCR, while TCRdb's copy carries only in-frame clones and drops some. The table shows about 480,000 clones, with 89% occurring only once. The sequencing sample was made of peripheral blood. The receptors originated from a man aged 18 to 30 with COVID-19, enrolled during active disease. Both conserved end residues are part of each CDR3. A D gene is named only where the DNA matches it firmly. The listing skips clone size in some rows; elsewhere it reads once, few, many or a size class.

CASSSDFMSEQYF | TGCGCCAGCAGCTCGGACTTTATGTCCGAGCAGTACTTC | once | TRBJ2-7 | TRBV4-1 | NA
CASSPRSDRVSYNEQFF | TGTGCCAGCAGCCCACGATCGGACAGGGTCTCCTACAATGAGCAGTTCTTC | NA | TRBJ2-1 | TRBV9 | TRBD1
CASSVVRGNTEAFF | TGTGCCAGCAGCGTAGTCCGGGGGAACACTGAAGCTTTCTTT | NA | TRBJ1-1 | TRBV9 | NA
CASCQGTVNQPQHF | TGTGCCAGTTGCCAGGGGACAGTCAATCAGCCCCAGCATTTT | NA | TRBJ1-5 | TRBV19 | TRBD1
CASSLAGTAAYEQYF | TGTGCCAGCAGCTTAGCCGGGACTGCTGCGTACGAGCAGTACTTC | NA | TRBJ2-7 | TRBV11-2 | NA
CAWSLGRMNTEAFF | TGTGCCTGGAGTCTAGGCCGTATGAACACTGAAGCTTTCTTT | NA | TRBJ1-1 | TRBV30 | NA
CASSLVTDNQPQHF | TGTGCCAGCAGCTTAGTGACAGACAATCAGCCCCAGCATTTT | NA | TRBJ1-5 | TRBV7-2 | NA
CASTQGLAGWNEQFF | TGTGCCAGCACCCAGGGACTAGCGGGTTGGAATGAGCAGTTCTTC | NA | TRBJ2-1 | TRBV6-6 | TRBD2
CASSEARGFAETQYF | TGTGCCAGCAGTGAAGCGCGGGGGTTCGCGGAGACCCAGTACTTC | NA | TRBJ2-5 | TRBV6-1 | TRBD2
CASTGGGRQDYGYTF | TGTGCCAGCACCGGGGGGGGAAGACAGGACTATGGCTACACCTTC | NA | TRBJ1-2 | TRBV4-2 | NA
CASSLGGTGSTYGYTF | TGTGCCAGCAGCTTAGGGGGGACAGGCTCCACCTATGGCTACACCTTC | NA | TRBJ1-2 | TRBV7-2 | TRBD1
CASSLEASGGYNEQFF | TGCGCCAGCAGCTTGGAGGCTAGCGGGGGGTACAATGAGCAGTTCTTC | NA | TRBJ2-1 | TRBV5-1 | TRBD2
CASSQDRDYEQYF | TGCGCCAGCAGCCAAGACAGGGACTACGAGCAGTACTTC | NA | TRBJ2-7 | TRBV4-1 | NA
CASSYPGVGGTGELFF | TGTGCCAGCAGTTACCCAGGGGTCGGAGGCACCGGGGAGCTGTTTTTT | many | TRBJ2-2 | TRBV6-2/TRBV6-3 | NA
CASRLLTGQGNTIYF | TGTGCCAGCCGTCTCTTGACAGGGCAGGGAAACACCATATATTTT | NA | TRBJ1-3 | TRBV11-2 | TRBD1
CAGDRGTYEQYF | TGTGCCGGCGACAGGGGGACCTACGAGCAGTACTTC | NA | TRBJ2-7 | TRBV30 | TRBD1
CASSLSRGYYNEQFF | TGTGCCAGCAGCTTGAGCAGGGGTTACTACAATGAGCAGTTCTTC | once | TRBJ2-1 | TRBV5-4 | NA
CASSALGLATNTGELFF | TGTGCCAGCAGTGCCCTAGGACTAGCGACCAACACCGGGGAGCTGTTTTTT | NA | TRBJ2-2 | TRBV6-1 | TRBD2
CASSYSGGRGETQYF | TGTGCCAGCAGTTACTCTGGGGGGAGAGGAGAGACCCAGTACTTC | NA | TRBJ2-5 | TRBV6-5 | NA
CAWSTGQRDEQYF | TGTGCCTGGAGTACAGGTCAGCGCGACGAGCAGTACTTC | NA | TRBJ2-7 | TRBV30 | NA
CASSYSSQAFYNEQFF | TGTGCCAGCAGTTACTCGAGCCAGGCCTTTTACAATGAGCAGTTCTTC | NA | TRBJ2-1 | TRBV6-5 | NA
CSVEVSGTSRTGELFF | TGCAGCGTTGAAGTGTCCGGGACTAGCCGAACCGGGGAGCTGTTTTTT | NA | TRBJ2-2 | TRBV29-1 | TRBD2
CASSKSGTGKETQYF | TGTGCCAGTAGTAAATCGGGGACAGGCAAAGAGACCCAGTACTTC | NA | TRBJ2-5 | TRBV19 | TRBD1
CASSQVGGAGRRGYTF | TGTGCCAGCAGCCAAGTCGGGGGTGCAGGCAGGAGGGGCTACACCTTC | NA | TRBJ1-2 | TRBV3-1/TRBV3-2 | NA
CASSLGTANYGYTF | TGTGCCAGCAGCTTGGGGACAGCGAACTATGGCTACACCTTC | NA | TRBJ1-2 | TRBV7-2 | TRBD1
CASSPGQGMNTEAFF | TGTGCCAGCAGCCCGGGACAGGGGATGAACACTGAAGCTTTCTTT | NA | TRBJ1-1 | TRBV7-8 | TRBD1
CASTSGSGGETQYF | TGTGCCAGCACTAGCGGGAGCGGGGGAGAGACCCAGTACTTC | NA | TRBJ2-5 | TRBV2 | TRBD2
CASSFGFEQYF | TGTGCCAGCAGTTTCGGTTTCGAGCAGTACTTC | NA | TRBJ2-7 | TRBV12-3/TRBV12-4 | NA
CASSPQLRLPYEQYF | TGTGCCAGCAGTCCCCAACTTCGTCTACCCTACGAGCAGTACTTC | NA | TRBJ2-7 | TRBV27 | NA
CARSPYGQRDTGELFF | TGTGCCAGAAGCCCGTATGGACAAAGAGACACCGGGGAGCTGTTTTTT | NA | TRBJ2-2 | TRBV5-3 | NA
CASLEGNNEQFF | TGTGCCAGCCTGGAGGGCAACAATGAGCAGTTCTTC | NA | TRBJ2-1 | TRBV7-9 | NA
CASSQTGGLRNEQFF | TGTGCCAGCAGCCAGACAGGGGGCTTAAGGAATGAGCAGTTCTTC | NA | TRBJ2-1 | TRBV3-1/TRBV3-2 | TRBD1
CASSYGGGQEYEQYF | TGTGCCAGCAGTTATGGTGGGGGACAAGAGTACGAGCAGTACTTC | once | TRBJ2-7 | TRBV27 | NA
CASSVYRGKNIQYF | TGTGCCAGCAGCGTATACAGGGGGAAAAACATTCAGTACTTC | NA | TRBJ2-4 | TRBV5-4 | TRBD1
CASSPDSAYEQYF | TGTGCCAGCAGCCCGGACTCTGCCTACGAGCAGTACTTC | NA | TRBJ2-7 | TRBV7-8 | NA
CASSLLRNQPQHF | TGTGCCAGCAGCCTCCTTCGCAATCAGCCCCAGCATTTT | once | TRBJ1-5 | TRBV4-2 | NA
CAIRSQGSYNSPLHF | TGTGCCATCAGGAGTCAGGGCTCCTATAATTCACCCCTCCACTTT | once | TRBJ1-6 | TRBV10-3 | NA